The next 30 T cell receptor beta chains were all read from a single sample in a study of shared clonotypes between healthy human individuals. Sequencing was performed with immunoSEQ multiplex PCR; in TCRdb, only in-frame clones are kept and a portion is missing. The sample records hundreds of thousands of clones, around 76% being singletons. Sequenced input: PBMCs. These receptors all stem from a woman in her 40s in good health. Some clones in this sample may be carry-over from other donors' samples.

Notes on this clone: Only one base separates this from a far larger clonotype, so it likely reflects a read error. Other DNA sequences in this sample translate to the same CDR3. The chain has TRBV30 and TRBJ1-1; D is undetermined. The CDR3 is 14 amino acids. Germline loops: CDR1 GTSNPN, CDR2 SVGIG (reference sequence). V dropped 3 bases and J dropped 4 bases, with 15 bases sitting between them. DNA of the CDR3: TGTGCCTGGAGGGACTCACCGGCGGGCACTGAAGCTTTCTTT. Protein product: CAWRDSPAGTEAFF.

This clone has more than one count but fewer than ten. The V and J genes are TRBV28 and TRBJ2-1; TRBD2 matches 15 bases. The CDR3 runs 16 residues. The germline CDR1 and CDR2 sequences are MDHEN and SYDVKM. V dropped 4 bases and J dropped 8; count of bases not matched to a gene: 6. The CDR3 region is CASSSPGTSGRYEQFF. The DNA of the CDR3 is TGTGCCAGCAGTTCGCCCGGGACTAGCGGGAGGTATGAGCAGTTCTTC.

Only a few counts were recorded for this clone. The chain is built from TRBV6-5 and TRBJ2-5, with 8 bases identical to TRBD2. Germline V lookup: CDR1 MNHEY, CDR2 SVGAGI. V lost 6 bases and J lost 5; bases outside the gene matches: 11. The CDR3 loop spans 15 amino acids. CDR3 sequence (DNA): TGTGCCAGCAGCCCCTCGGGGACTAGGGGGGAGACCCAGTACTTC. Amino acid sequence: CASSPSGTRGETQYF.

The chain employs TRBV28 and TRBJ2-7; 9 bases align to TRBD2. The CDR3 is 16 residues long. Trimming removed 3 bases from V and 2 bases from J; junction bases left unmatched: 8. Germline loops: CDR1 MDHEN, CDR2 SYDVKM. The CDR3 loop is CASSLVGGRVPYEQYF. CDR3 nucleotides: TGTGCCAGCAGTTTGGTCGGCGGGAGGGTGCCCTACGAGCAGTACTTC.

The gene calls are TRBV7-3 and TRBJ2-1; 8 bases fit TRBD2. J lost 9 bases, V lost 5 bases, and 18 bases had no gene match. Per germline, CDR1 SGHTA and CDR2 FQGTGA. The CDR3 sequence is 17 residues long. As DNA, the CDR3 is TGTGCCAGCAGCCCATACTCTAGCGGGCCACAGGCCTTTGAGCAGTTCTTC. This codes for CASSPYSSGPQAFEQFF.

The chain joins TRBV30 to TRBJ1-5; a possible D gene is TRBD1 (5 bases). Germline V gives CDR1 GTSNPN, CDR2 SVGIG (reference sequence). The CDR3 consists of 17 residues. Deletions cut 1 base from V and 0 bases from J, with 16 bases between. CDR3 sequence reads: CAWSETGTPYSNQPQHF. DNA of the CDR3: TGTGCCTGGAGTGAGACCGGGACGCCTTATAGCAATCAGCCCCAGCATTTT.

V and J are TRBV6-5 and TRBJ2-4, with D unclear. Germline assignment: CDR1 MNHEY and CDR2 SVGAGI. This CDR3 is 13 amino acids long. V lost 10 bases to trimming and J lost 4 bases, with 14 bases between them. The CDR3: CATSSTSKNIQYF. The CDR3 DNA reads TGTGCCACCTCCTCAACGAGTAAAAACATTCAGTACTTC.

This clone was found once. CDR3 sequence reads: CAISDLDRVGYGYTF. CDR3 nucleotide sequence: TGTGCCATCAGCGATTTGGACAGGGTGGGCTATGGCTACACCTTC. This chain joins TRBV10-3 and TRBJ1-2; 8 nucleotides align to TRBD1. The CDR3 covers 15 residues. The ends lost 6 bases at V and 4 bases at J; junction bases unmatched: 10. CDR1 is ENHRY, CDR2 SYGVKD, per germline.

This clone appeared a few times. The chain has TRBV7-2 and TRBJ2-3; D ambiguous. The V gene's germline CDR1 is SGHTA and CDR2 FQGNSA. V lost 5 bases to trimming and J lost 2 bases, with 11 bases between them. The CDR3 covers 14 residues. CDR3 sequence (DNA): TGTGCCAGCAGCGTTCGACACGTCACAGATACGCAGTATTTT. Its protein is CASSVRHVTDTQYF.

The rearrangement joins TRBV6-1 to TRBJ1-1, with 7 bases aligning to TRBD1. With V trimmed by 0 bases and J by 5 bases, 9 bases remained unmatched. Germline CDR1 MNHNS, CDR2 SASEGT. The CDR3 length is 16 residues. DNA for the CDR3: TGTGCCAGCAGTGAAGCTACGACAGGGTGGGGGACTGAAGCTTTCTTT. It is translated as CASSEATTGWGTEAFF.

As DNA, the CDR3 is TGTGCCAGCAGCTTGGTCTTCAACACTGAAGCTTTCTTT. Amino acids: CASSLVFNTEAFF. The chain employs TRBV5-5 and TRBJ1-1; D not certain. CDR1 and CDR2 from the germline V gene are SGHKS and YYEKEE (reference sequence). The CDR3 is 13 residues long. Trimming left V 0 bases short and J 2 bases short, with 5 bases between.

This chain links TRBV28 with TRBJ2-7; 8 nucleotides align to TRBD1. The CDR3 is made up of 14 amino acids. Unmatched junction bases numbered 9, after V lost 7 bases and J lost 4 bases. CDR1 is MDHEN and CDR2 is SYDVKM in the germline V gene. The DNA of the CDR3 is TGTGCCAGCAAGAAGGACAGGGCACCATACGAGCAGTACTTC. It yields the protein CASKKDRAPYEQYF.

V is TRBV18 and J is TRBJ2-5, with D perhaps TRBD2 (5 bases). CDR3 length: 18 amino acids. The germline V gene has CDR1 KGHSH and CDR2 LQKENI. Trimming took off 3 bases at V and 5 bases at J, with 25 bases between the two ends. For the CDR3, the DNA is TGTGCCAGCTCACCGGTTTGGAGTAGCGAGACTCAGTCGGAGACCCAGTACTTC. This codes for CASSPVWSSETQSETQYF.

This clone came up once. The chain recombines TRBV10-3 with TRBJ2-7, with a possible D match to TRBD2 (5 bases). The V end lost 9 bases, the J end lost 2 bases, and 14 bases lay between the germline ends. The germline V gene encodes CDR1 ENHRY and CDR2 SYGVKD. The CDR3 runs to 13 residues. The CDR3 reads CAIAGGRPYEQYF. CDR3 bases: TGTGCCATTGCCGGCGGGCGACCCTACGAGCAGTACTTC.

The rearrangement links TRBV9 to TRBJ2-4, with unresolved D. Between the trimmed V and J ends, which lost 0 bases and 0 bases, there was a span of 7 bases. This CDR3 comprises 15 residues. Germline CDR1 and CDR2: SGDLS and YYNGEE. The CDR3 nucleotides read TGTGCCAGCAGCGTAGGTGGGTTAGCCAAAAACATTCAGTACTTC. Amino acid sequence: CASSVGGLAKNIQYF.

The CDR3 nucleotides read TGTGCCAGCTCACCACCTAGCGGTCCCCCCGGCGAGCAGTACTTC. It specifies CASSPPSGPPGEQYF. The chain is built from TRBV18 and TRBJ2-7; TRBD2 might be the D (6 bases). Between the trimmed V and J ends, which lost 0 bases and 6 bases, there was a span of 15 bases. The CDR3 consists of 15 residues. Germline CDR1 is KGHSH and CDR2 is LQKENI.

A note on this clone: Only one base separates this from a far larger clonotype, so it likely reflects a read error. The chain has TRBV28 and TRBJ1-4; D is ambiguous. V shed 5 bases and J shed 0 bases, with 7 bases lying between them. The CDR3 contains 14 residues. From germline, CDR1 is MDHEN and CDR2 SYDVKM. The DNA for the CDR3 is TGTGCCAGCAGTGGAGTTGCAACTAATGAAAAACTGTTTTTT. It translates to CASSGVATNEKLFF.

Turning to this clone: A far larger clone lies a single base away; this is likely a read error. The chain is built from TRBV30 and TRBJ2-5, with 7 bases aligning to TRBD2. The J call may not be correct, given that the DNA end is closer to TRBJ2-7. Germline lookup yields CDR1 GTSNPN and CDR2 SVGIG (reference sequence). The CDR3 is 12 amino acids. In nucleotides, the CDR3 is TGTGCCTGGAGTGGGGGGGGTTACGAGCAGTACTTC. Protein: CAWSGGGYEQYF.

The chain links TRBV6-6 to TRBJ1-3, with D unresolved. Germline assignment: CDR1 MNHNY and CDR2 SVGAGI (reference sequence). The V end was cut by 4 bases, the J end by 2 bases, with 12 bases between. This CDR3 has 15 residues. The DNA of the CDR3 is TGTGCCAGCAGTTCCTCCCGGCTAACTGGAAACACCATATATTTT. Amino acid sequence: CASSSSRLTGNTIYF.

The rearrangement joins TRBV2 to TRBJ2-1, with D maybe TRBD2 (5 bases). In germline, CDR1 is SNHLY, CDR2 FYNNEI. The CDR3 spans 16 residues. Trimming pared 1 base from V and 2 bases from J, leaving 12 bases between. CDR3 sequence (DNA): TGTGCCAGCAGTGAAGGGCTAGCCCCCCCCTACAATGAGCAGTTCTTC. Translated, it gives CASSEGLAPPYNEQFF.

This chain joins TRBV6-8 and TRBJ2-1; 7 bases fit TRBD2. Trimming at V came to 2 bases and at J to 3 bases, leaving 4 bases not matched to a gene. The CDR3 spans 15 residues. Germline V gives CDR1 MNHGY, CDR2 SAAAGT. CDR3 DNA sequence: TGTGCCAGCAGTTACGGGCTAGCGGACTACAATGAGCAGTTCTTC. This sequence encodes CASSYGLADYNEQFF.

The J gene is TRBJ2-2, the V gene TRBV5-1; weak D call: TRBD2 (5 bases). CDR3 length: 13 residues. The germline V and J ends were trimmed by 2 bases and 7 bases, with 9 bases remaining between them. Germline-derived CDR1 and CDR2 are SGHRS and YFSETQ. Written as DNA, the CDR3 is TGCGCCAGCAGCTTCACTAGGGACGGGGAGCTGTTTTTT. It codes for CASSFTRDGELFF.

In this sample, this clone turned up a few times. In DNA, the CDR3 is TGTGCCAGCAGATCCAAGCGGGAGGGAACCTACGAGCAGTACTTC. Protein sequence: CASRSKREGTYEQYF. The rearrangement uses TRBV27 and TRBJ2-7; TRBD2 matches at 10 bases. CDR1 and CDR2 from the germline V gene are MNHEY and SMNVEV (reference sequence). The CDR3 has 15 residues. Trimming took 6 bases from V and 2 from J; bases not matched to a gene: 7.

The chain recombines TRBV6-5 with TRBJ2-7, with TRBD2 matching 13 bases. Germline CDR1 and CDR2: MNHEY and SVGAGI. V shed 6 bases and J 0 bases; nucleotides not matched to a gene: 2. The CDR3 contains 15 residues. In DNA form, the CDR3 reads TGTGCCAGCAGCCGGACTAGCGGGAGCTCCTACGAGCAGTACTTC. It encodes CASSRTSGSSYEQYF.

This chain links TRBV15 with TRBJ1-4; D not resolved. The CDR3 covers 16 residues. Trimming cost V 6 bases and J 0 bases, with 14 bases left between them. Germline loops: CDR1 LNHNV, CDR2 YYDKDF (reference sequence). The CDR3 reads CATRSPQAATNEKLFF. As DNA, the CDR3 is TGTGCCACCAGGAGTCCGCAAGCCGCAACTAATGAAAAACTGTTTTTT.

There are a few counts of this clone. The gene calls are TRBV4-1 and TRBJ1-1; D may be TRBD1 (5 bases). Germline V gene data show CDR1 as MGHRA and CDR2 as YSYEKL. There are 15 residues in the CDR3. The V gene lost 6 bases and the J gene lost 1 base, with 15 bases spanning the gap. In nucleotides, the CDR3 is TGCGCCAGCAGACGGAGTTTCAGGGAGAACACTGAAGCTTTCTTT. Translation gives CASRRSFRENTEAFF.

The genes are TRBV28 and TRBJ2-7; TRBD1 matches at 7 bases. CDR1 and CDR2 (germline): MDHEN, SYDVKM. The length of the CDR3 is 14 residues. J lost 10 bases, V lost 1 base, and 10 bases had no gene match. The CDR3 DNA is TGTGCCAGCAGTTTATCGACTGGACAGGCGGGCCAGTACTTC. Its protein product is CASSLSTGQAGQYF.

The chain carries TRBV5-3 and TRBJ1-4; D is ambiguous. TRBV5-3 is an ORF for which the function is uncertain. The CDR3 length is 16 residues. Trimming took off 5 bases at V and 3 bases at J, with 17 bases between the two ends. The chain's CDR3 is CARSLIPGGANEKLFF. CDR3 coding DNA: TGTGCCAGAAGTCTTATACCCGGCGGGGCTAATGAAAAACTGTTTTTT.

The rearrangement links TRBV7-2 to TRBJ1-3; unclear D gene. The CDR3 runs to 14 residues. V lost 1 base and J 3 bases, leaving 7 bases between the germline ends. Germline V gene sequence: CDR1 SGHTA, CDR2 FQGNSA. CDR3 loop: CASSLGRGGNTIYF. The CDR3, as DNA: TGTGCCAGCAGCTTAGGGCGGGGTGGAAACACCATATATTTT.

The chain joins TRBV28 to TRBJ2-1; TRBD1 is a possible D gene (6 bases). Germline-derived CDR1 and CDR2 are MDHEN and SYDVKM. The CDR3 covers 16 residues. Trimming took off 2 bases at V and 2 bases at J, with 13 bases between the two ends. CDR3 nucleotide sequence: TGTGCCAGCAGTTTACCCGGACAGAGAGCCTACAATGAGCAGTTCTTC. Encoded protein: CASSLPGQRAYNEQFF.